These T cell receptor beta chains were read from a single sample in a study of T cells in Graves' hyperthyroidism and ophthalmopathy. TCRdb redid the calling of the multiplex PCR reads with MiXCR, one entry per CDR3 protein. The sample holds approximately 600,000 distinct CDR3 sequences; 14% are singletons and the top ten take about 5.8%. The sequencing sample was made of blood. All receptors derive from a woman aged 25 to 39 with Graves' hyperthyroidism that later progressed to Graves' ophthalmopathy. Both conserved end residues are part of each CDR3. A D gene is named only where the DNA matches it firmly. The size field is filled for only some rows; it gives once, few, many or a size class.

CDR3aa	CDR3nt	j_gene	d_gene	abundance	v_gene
CASSLALAGYTDTQYF	TGTGCCAGCAGCTTAGCCCTAGCGGGCTACACAGATACGCAGTATTTT	TRBJ2-3	TRBD2	-	TRBV7-2
CASSLWGGDTQYF	TGTGCCAGCAGTTTATGGGGGGGGGATACGCAGTATTTT	TRBJ2-3	TRBD2	few	TRBV12-3/TRBV12-4
CASSLVSGGSGNTIYF	TGTGCCAGCAGCTTAGTCTCAGGGGGATCTGGAAACACCATATATTTT	TRBJ1-3	TRBD1	-	TRBV7-9
CASSLSLPREKLFF	TGTGCCAGCAGCTTAAGCCTACCTAGGGAAAAACTGTTTTTT	TRBJ1-4	-	-	TRBV7-9
CARSVGVNTEAFF	TGTGCCAGAAGTGTAGGGGTTAACACTGAAGCTTTCTTT	TRBJ1-1	-	many	TRBV30
CSARGLADTTDTQYF	TGCAGTGCTAGAGGACTAGCGGACACCACAGATACGCAGTATTTT	TRBJ2-3	TRBD2	few	TRBV20-1
CASSLTFTANYGYTF	TGCGCCAGCAGCTTAACCTTTACCGCTAACTATGGCTACACCTTC	TRBJ1-2	-	many	TRBV5-1
CARSHKTMNTEAFF	TGTGCCAGGAGCCACAAGACCATGAACACTGAAGCCTTCTTT	TRBJ1-1	-	-	TRBV3-1
CASSLGSPVNTEAFF	TGTGCCAGCAGCTTGGGGTCCCCCGTGAACACTGAAGCTTTCTTT	TRBJ1-1	-	many	TRBV11-3
CSVQPGGVQYF	TGCAGCGTTCAACCAGGGGGTGTTCAGTACTTC	TRBJ2-4	TRBD1	many	TRBV29-1
CSVGTGTSGKSEQFF	TGCAGCGTCGGGACCGGGACTAGCGGGAAGAGTGAGCAGTTCTTC	TRBJ2-1	TRBD2	many	TRBV29-1
CATSRTSGEEQFF	TGTGCCACCAGTCGTACTAGCGGGGAGGAGCAGTTCTTC	TRBJ2-1	TRBD2	-	TRBV24-1
CASSTGGEGNTEAFF	TGCGCCAGCAGCACGGGCGGGGAGGGGAACACTGAAGCTTTCTTT	TRBJ1-1	-	many	TRBV5-1
CSAPTVSYEQYF	TGCAGTGCTCCGACAGTTTCCTACGAGCAGTACTTC	TRBJ2-7	-	many	TRBV20-1
CASSQPGGGRMANEQFF	TGTGCCAGCAGCCAACCGGGGGGCGGGAGGATGGCCAATGAGCAGTTCTTC	TRBJ2-1	TRBD2	many	TRBV3-1
CAWSRLVNEQFF	TGTGCCTGGAGTCGACTAGTCAATGAGCAGTTCTTC	TRBJ2-1	-	many	TRBV30
CASIPGGTGGTNEQFF	TGCGCCAGCATACCGGGGGGAACGGGCGGGACAAATGAGCAGTTCTTC	TRBJ2-1	-	-	TRBV5-1